The clone carrying this T cell receptor (beta chain) was seen ten or more times. What it recognizes is unknown. Specified time point: sample taken at primary tumor resection. Untreated early-stage non-small cell lung cancer patients, some 70 in total, were the donors. This record comes from a study of spatial heterogeneity in lung cancer. In the study overall: Sequence detection consistently recorded a greater number of beta-chain than alpha-chain sequences.

Broader study findings: Resection blood, more than follow-up blood, showed ubiquitous expanded tumor TCRs.

CDR1 is LGHNA and CDR2 is YSLEER in the germline V gene. The CDR3 length is 16 residues. Unmatched junction bases numbered 5, after V lost 0 bases and J lost 4 bases. In TCRdb, the 5' RACE reads were re-called with MiXCR into one record per CDR3 protein. This table has some 7,500 distinct CDR3 sequences, 8.6% appearing once. This receptor was taken from a male donor with early-stage non-small cell lung cancer. This material consisted of PBMCs, taken at surgery. The rearrangement uses TRBV4-3 and TRBJ2-7, with 11 bases that match TRBD1. CDR3 sequence (DNA): TGCGCCAGCAGCCAAGAGACCGGGACAGGGGGATACGAGCAGTACTTC. Residues: CASSQETGTGGYEQYF.